Listed here are 18 T cell receptor beta chains from one sample, sequenced in a study of T-cell reconstitution after alpha-beta-depleted transplantation in children. Unique molecular identifiers were built into the TCRbeta library. Using its own MiXCR run on the PCR reads, TCRdb lists one record per CDR3 protein. The data show about 610,000 distinct CDR3 sequences, roughly 10% seen once. This material consisted of PBMCs from the stem cell graft donor, taken from the stem cell graft. The receptor source for this set is a human donor who donated a stem cell graft to a child with acute myeloid leukemia.

This clonotype was found a few times. A junction end diverges from the germline sequence, so it may reflect a read error. The chain joins TRBV20-1 to TRBJ2-7, with D maybe TRBD2 (6 bases). Germline CDR1 reads DFQATT; CDR2 reads SNEGSKA (reference sequence). The CDR3 sequence is 10 residues long. CDR3 nucleotides: TGCAGTGCTAGTTCCGGGACTCCACTCTTC. This gives the protein CSASSGTPLF.

On this clonotype: The conserved closing phenylalanine or tryptophan is absent in this CDR3, likely reflecting a read error. V usage is TRBV19 and J usage is TRBJ1-1; no firm D call. CDR1 and CDR2 (germline): LNHDA, SQIVND (reference sequence). This CDR3 is built from 13 residues. V was shortened by 6 bases and J by 4 bases, with 12 bases between the two germline ends. The chain's CDR3 is CASSGKIATEAFS. CDR3 coding DNA: TGTGCCAGTAGCGGAAAGATTGCCACTGAAGCTTTCTCT.

This clonotype was observed a handful of times. This chain joins TRBV27 and TRBJ1-1; D ambiguous. The germline V gene has CDR1 MNHEY and CDR2 SMNVEV (reference sequence). The CDR3 spans 15 residues. V was cut by 5 bases and J by 4 bases, with 17 bases left in between. The CDR3 DNA is TGTGCCAGCAGTCCACCGCGGGGTTGGAGCACTGAAGCTTTCTTT. This sequence encodes CASSPPRGWSTEAFF.

V is TRBV6-2 or TRBV6-3 and J is TRBJ2-7, with TRBD1 matching 8 bases. This CDR3 is built from 14 residues. V shed 5 bases, J shed 4 bases, and the junction held 7 bases outside the gene matches. CDR1 and CDR2 from the germline V gene are MNHEY and SVGEGT. The CDR3 region is CASSNRTGWYEQYF. The CDR3, as DNA: TGTGCCAGCAGTAACCGGACAGGGTGGTACGAGCAGTACTTC.

The CDR3 DNA sequence: TGCAGCGTTGGGCGCGAGACTAATGAGCAGTTCTTC. Protein product: CSVGRETNEQFF. The chain employs TRBV29-1 and TRBJ2-1; D is unclear. CDR1 SQVTM and CDR2 ANQGSEA come from the germline V gene. The CDR3 covers 12 residues. The V end was cut by 4 bases, the J end by 7 bases, with 11 bases between.

This clonotype was detected only a few times. The chain joins TRBV20-1 to TRBJ2-7; D uncertain. V lost 0 bases and J lost 3, with 15 bases in between. CDR3 length: 15 residues. Germline CDR1 reads DFQATT; CDR2 reads SNEGSKA (reference sequence). The CDR3 DNA reads as TGCAGTGCTAGAGATCCGAGCCAGATATTCTACGAGCAGTACTTC. Protein sequence: CSARDPSQIFYEQYF.

This clonotype was detected many times. This sequence joins TRBV12-3 or TRBV12-4 and TRBJ1-1; the D gene is possibly TRBD1 (6 bases). Trimming left V 4 bases short and J 4 bases short, with 10 bases between. CDR3 size: 13 residues. DNA of the CDR3: TGTGCCAGCAGTTCCAGGGGATCCACTGAAGCTTTCTTT. Residues: CASSSRGSTEAFF.

This clonotype appeared a few times. The chain employs TRBV28 and TRBJ2-4, with 7 bases that match TRBD1. This CDR3 is 14 amino acids long. Germline loops: CDR1 MDHEN, CDR2 SYDVKM. Germline trimming cut 7 bases from V and 1 base from J; bases unmatched to any gene: 4. CDR3 region: CASTLQGAKNIQYF. CDR3 nucleotides: TGTGCCAGCACCCTACAGGGGGCCAAAAACATTCAGTACTTC.

The chain employs TRBV6-1 and TRBJ1-1, with D unclear. Trimming pared 1 base from V and 4 bases from J, leaving 19 bases between. The CDR3 totals 17 residues. Germline-derived CDR1 and CDR2 are MNHNS and SASEGT. This CDR3 is CASSEEWRVPWSTEAFF. The CDR3 bases are TGTGCCAGCAGTGAAGAGTGGCGGGTTCCCTGGAGCACTGAAGCTTTCTTT.

The chain has TRBV4-1 and TRBJ2-1; TRBD2 matches at 10 bases. The CDR3 extends over 16 amino acids. The junction had 7 bases not matched to a gene; V was cut back by 1 base and J by 7 bases. Germline V gene sequence: CDR1 MGHRA, CDR2 YSYEKL. DNA of the CDR3: TGCGCCAGCAGCCAAGGGGCTAGCGGGAGAATAAATGAGCAGTTCTTC. Translation gives CASSQGASGRINEQFF.

This chain connects TRBV20-1 to TRBJ2-5; 7 nucleotides agree with TRBD2. From germline, CDR1 is DFQATT and CDR2 SNEGSKA (reference sequence). CDR3 length: 16 amino acids. J gave up 0 bases and V 0 bases, and 7 bases lay outside the gene matches. The CDR3 sequence is CSARDTQRGYQETQYF. CDR3 sequence (DNA): TGCAGTGCTAGAGATACCCAGCGGGGTTACCAAGAGACCCAGTACTTC.

This clonotype has just a few counts. This CDR3 reads CASSLAQRADEYF. CDR3 DNA: TGTGCCAGCAGCTTAGCGCAGCGGGCGGACGAGTACTTC. The chain has TRBV7-2 and TRBJ2-4; D might be TRBD2 (6 bases). The germline V and J ends were trimmed by 0 bases and 14 bases, with 14 bases remaining between them. The CDR3 extends over 13 amino acids. Germline V gene sequence: CDR1 SGHTA, CDR2 FQGNSA. Filled out from reference TRBV7-2 and TRBJ2-4, the complete variable domain reads GAGVSQSPSNKVTEKGKDVELRCDPISGHTALYWYRQSLGQGLEFLIYFQGNSAPDKSGLPSDRFSAERTGGSVSTLTIQRTQQEDSAVYLCASSLAQRADEYFGAGTRLSVL.

This clonotype was detected a few times. The chain employs TRBV18 and TRBJ1-2; tentative D call: TRBD1 (5 bases). Trimming removed 3 bases at V and 4 bases at J, with 12 bases between. Germline V gene lookup returns CDR1 KGHSH and CDR2 LQKENI. This CDR3 has 14 residues. The CDR3 protein is CASSPVEGPYGYTF. For the CDR3, the DNA is TGTGCCAGCTCACCCGTGGAGGGGCCCTATGGCTACACCTTC.

The sample holds many counts of this clonotype. The chain combines TRBV12-3 or TRBV12-4 with TRBJ1-1, with no clear D. V was shortened by 3 bases and J by 3 bases, with 8 bases between the two germline ends. The CDR3 sequence is 13 residues long. CDR3 DNA sequence: TGTGCCAGCAGTTTGAATCAATACACTGAAGCTTTCTTT. Translated, it gives CASSLNQYTEAFF.

This clonotype was seen more than once but under ten times. The chain recombines TRBV12-3 or TRBV12-4 with TRBJ2-5, with TRBD1 matching over 10 bases. The CDR3 runs to 15 residues. V was pared by 6 bases and J by 5 bases, with 9 bases of the junction left unmatched. The chain's CDR3 is CASRPGQGREETQYF. CDR3 sequence (DNA): TGTGCCAGCAGGCCGGGACAGGGGCGCGAGGAGACCCAGTACTTC.

This clonotype turned up a few times. This chain links TRBV29-1 with TRBJ1-1; D gene uncertain. V lost 3 bases and J lost 4, with 6 bases in between. The V gene's germline CDR1 is SQVTM and CDR2 ANQGSEA. This CDR3 comprises 11 residues. CDR3 DNA sequence: TGCAGCGTTGATACAAGCACTGAAGCTTTCTTT. It translates to CSVDTSTEAFF.

In this sample, this clonotype turned up a few times. This chain joins TRBV7-6 and TRBJ2-3, with D possibly being TRBD2 (5 bases). The CDR3 runs 15 residues. V was shortened by 0 bases and J by 3 bases, with 10 bases between the two germline ends. Germline assignment: CDR1 SGHVS and CDR2 FNYEAQ. CDR3 in DNA: TGTGCCAGCAGCTTAGCACGGGGATGGACAGATACGCAGTATTTT. This codes for CASSLARGWTDTQYF.

This clonotype turned up a few times. The DNA of the CDR3 is TGTGCCAGCACTCCCGGGACAGGGACCTACGAGCAGTACTTC. Residues: CASTPGTGTYEQYF. The chain is built from TRBV25-1 and TRBJ2-7; 9 bases map to TRBD1. The CDR3 consists of 14 residues. CDR1 is MGHDK and CDR2 is SYGVNS in the germline V gene. The junction had 6 bases not matched to a gene; V was cut back by 7 bases and J by 2 bases.